Listed below are T cell receptor beta chains from one sample, sequenced in a study of read filtering for tumor transcriptome and immune sequencing. MiXCR, run by TCRdb on the reads, gives a single entry per CDR3 protein. The profile shows 75,000 to 95,000 distinct CDR3 sequences, 9% to 15% of them singletons. The sequenced material came from a population of CD138-negative cells sorted from bone marrow. These receptors were collected from a donor at least 40 years old with multiple myeloma. The conserved cysteine and the conserved F or W are not part of the CDR3 here. The D gene is left open where the match is weak. Not all rows give a size; the values are once, few, many and, for expanded clones, a class.

few	TRBV5-1	-	TRBJ2-1	ASSLGAGLDEQF
many	TRBV2	-	TRBJ2-5	ASSGQGETQY
many	TRBV29-1	-	TRBJ2-1	SAEGLYNEQF
many	TRBV7-3	TRBD1	TRBJ2-1	ASSPQTGGLNEQF
many	TRBV20-1	TRBD2	TRBJ2-1	SARDRVAGASEQF
-	TRBV19	-	TRBJ2-1	ASSRTSAIRDEQS
many	TRBV6-5	-	TRBJ1-5	ASSYSPPQGNQPQH
few	TRBV23-1	TRBD1	TRBJ1-6	ASSQCGQETYNSPLH
many	TRBV28	-	TRBJ2-1	ASSLRPYNEQF
many	TRBV6-1	TRBD1	TRBJ2-5	ASSITGGETQY
many	TRBV15	TRBD2	TRBJ2-1	ATSRVAGEEQF
many	TRBV7-9	-	TRBJ2-7	ASSLDNKYEQY
once	TRBV30	-	TRBJ1-2	AWSIEFSYGNT
many	TRBV5-1	TRBD2	TRBJ2-1	ASSLTSGVYNEQF
many	TRBV28	-	TRBJ1-1	ASSAVWEMNTEAF
many	TRBV29-1	TRBD1	TRBJ2-3	SVSTGGSTDTQY
few	TRBV9	TRBD2	TRBJ2-5	ASGVGAASGTLQETQY
many	TRBV28	-	TRBJ2-7	ASSLLSYEQY
many	TRBV27	-	TRBJ2-3	ASSFRYRTDTQY
few	TRBV12-3/TRBV12-4	-	TRBJ1-3	ASRHRRLSGNTIY
many	TRBV28	-	TRBJ2-7	ASREGAYEQY
many	TRBV11-2	-	TRBJ2-6	ASSFNRAYSGANVLT
many	TRBV6-6	TRBD2	TRBJ2-7	ASSRASGRPYEQY
many	TRBV29-1	TRBD2	TRBJ2-6	SVEDRGAGGQSGANVLT
many	TRBV29-1	-	TRBJ2-5	SVEVSRRETQY
many	TRBV20-1	-	TRBJ1-1	SARDLGGFTEAF
few	TRBV7-9	TRBD1	TRBJ2-1	ASSLAAIGGRNEQF
many	TRBV7-3	-	TRBJ2-5	ASSFSQQETQY
many	TRBV11-2	TRBD1	TRBJ2-7	ASSLHGQGSYEQY
many	TRBV24-1	-	TRBJ1-5	ATGGDGDQPQH
few	TRBV5-1	-	TRBJ2-7	ASSSPGGEQY
many	TRBV3-1	-	TRBJ2-1	ASSQDSLRPRGNEQF
-	TRBV20-1	TRBD1	TRBJ1-5	SASARTGVTQPQH
many	TRBV7-8	-	TRBJ2-7	ASSLEIGGEQY
few	TRBV19	TRBD1	TRBJ2-7	ASSTRDRGSEQY
many	TRBV28	-	TRBJ2-7	ASNPSRDYEQY
few	TRBV18	-	TRBJ2-7	ASSPRSAGDLYEQY
many	TRBV7-9	TRBD2	TRBJ2-7	ASSPAGGPYYEQY
many	TRBV5-1	-	TRBJ2-7	ASSVGLYEQY
many	TRBV5-1	-	TRBJ1-4	ASSPGTSTNEKLF
many	TRBV2	TRBD2	TRBJ2-5	ASSERTSQETQY
few	TRBV7-2	-	TRBJ2-1	ASSRPKHNEQF
-	TRBV7-2	-	TRBJ2-1	ASSLASTEQF
-	TRBV6-2/TRBV6-3	TRBD2	TRBJ2-1	ASSYLGGSGSLYNEQF
many	TRBV7-2	TRBD2	TRBJ2-7	ASSLTSGSNYEQY
many	TRBV5-1	TRBD1	TRBJ1-4	ASSFTGGAQEKLF
many	TRBV2	TRBD2	TRBJ2-1	ASRTTSPGTSGRNYEQF
few	TRBV5-1	-	TRBJ1-1	ASSEIQGTEAF